Listed below are T cell receptor beta chains from one sample, sequenced in a study of blood T cell repertoires in COVID-19. TCRdb's copy holds only in-frame clones and misses some; the assay was immunoSEQ multiplex PCR. The sample yields about 300,000 clones, approximately 90% seen once. The sequenced sample consisted of peripheral blood. The receptor set was obtained from a woman between 45 and 65 years old with COVID-19, enrolled during active disease. Each CDR3 is given without its conserved first and last residue. Size values are once, few and many counts, or a class for expanded clones, and some rows have none.

abundance	v_gene	CDR3aa
-	TRBV6-6	ASNSRGTNEKLF
-	TRBV19	ASSSSDTYYGYT
-	TRBV2	ASSDLAGDHEQY
few	TRBV19	ASSTSNYGYT
-	TRBV19	ASSISRRSTEAF
-	TRBV11-3	ASSLRGTGANGYT
-	TRBV6-5	ASSYSSVSMNTEAF
-	TRBV7-3	ASSPGQGSEAF
-	TRBV11-3	ASSSRRYEQY
-	TRBV19	ASSIETGGTYEQY
-	TRBV5-1	ASSLGLAGVHEQY
-	TRBV6-1	ASSDQISSGNTIY
-	TRBV4-1	ASRGAGGSSPLH
-	TRBV11-2	ASSFLAGIYEQY
-	TRBV11-3	ASTPDQWRETQY
-	TRBV19	ASSEGLAGDSTYEQY
-	TRBV6-5	ASSYRQGVGNTIY
-	TRBV19	ASSIGERYQETQY
-	TRBV19	ASSLIHGNQPQH
-	TRBV28	ASSPSGRGSSYNEQF
-	TRBV5-5	ASSFLQVDNEQF
once	TRBV7-9	ASSRHDYGYT
-	TRBV28	ASSLGKGQVNTEAF
-	TRBV7-9	ASMLAGQETQY
-	TRBV11-3	ASSRYSEGYNEQF
-	TRBV3-1/TRBV3-2	ASSPKMGVFGPGKNYGYT
-	TRBV10-1	ASSESGLLTDTQY
-	TRBV30	AWSVFTGGKGNTIY
once	TRBV5-1	ASSSRGAYEQY
-	TRBV11-2	ASSLYRGGGEQY
-	TRBV6-1	ASSEKVRGVLPEPEAF
-	TRBV29-1	SVLGLGRDTQY
-	TRBV10-3	AIWAGGPYNEQF
-	TRBV6-5	ASVRTGGSEQY
-	TRBV7-9	ASSSAESQQTQY
-	TRBV6-2/TRBV6-3	ASSYGAAYEQY
-	TRBV24-1	ATSDSSGTGGYNQPQH
-	TRBV6-1	ASSAAPGQGNYEQY
-	TRBV6-1	ASSERAGGLGETQY
-	TRBV10-3	AIEGAYSYEQY
-	TRBV30	AWSPGGTGRYEQY
-	TRBV11-2	ASSPGQQIPNTEAF
-	TRBV27	ASSYGQGNQPQH
-	TRBV18	ASSPRPGQGQAF
-	TRBV6-1	ASSERAPDRQALNEKLF
-	TRBV7-9	ASSSHGTAANTGELF
once	TRBV2	ASALSEGDEQF
-	TRBV7-2	ASSLFPGSSYEQY
-	TRBV30	AWSGTGLSEETQY
-	TRBV20-1	SAFLYGYT
few	TRBV18	ASSPMKGNYGYT
-	TRBV19	ASSRTGVTGNTIY
-	TRBV10-3	AIRLSGSRYEQY